These 26 T cell receptor beta chains came from one sample sequenced in a study of shared clonotypes between healthy human individuals. Naive CD8 cells comprised CD45RO-negative, CCR7-positively selected cells, excluding terminally differentiated effector memory CD45RA+ cells. Sequencing was performed with immunoSEQ multiplex PCR; in TCRdb, only in-frame clones are kept and a portion is missing. The repertoire holds millions of clones, with 93% as singletons. Sample: naive CD8+ T cells from PBMCs. These receptors were collected from a young man in good health. Some clones in this sample may be carry-over from other donors' samples.

The chain is built from TRBV15 and TRBJ2-3; 7 bases align to TRBD1. Trimming took 7 bases from V and 2 from J; bases not matched to a gene: 3. There are 13 residues in the CDR3. Germline values: CDR1 LNHNV, CDR2 YYDKDF (reference sequence). Here the CDR3 DNA reads TGTGCCACCATAGGGGGCCCCACAGATACGCAGTATTTT. It translates to CATIGGPTDTQYF.

The chain is built from TRBV4-1 and TRBJ1-3, with D unclear. CDR1 and CDR2 from the germline V gene are MGHRA and YSYEKL. The CDR3 totals 14 residues. V gave up 3 bases and J gave up 2 bases, with 8 bases separating them. CDR3 protein: CASSQLHPGNTIYF. DNA of the CDR3: TGCGCCAGCAGCCAGCTCCACCCTGGAAACACCATATATTTT.

CDR3 region: CASSYLTGTGNTIYF. In DNA, the CDR3 is TGTGCCAGCAGTTACCTGACAGGGACTGGAAACACCATATATTTT. The rearrangement uses TRBV6-6 and TRBJ1-3, with 7 bases aligning to TRBD1. Germline CDR1 and CDR2: MNHNY and SVGAGI (reference sequence). Trimming at V came to 2 bases and at J to 2 bases, leaving 3 bases not matched to a gene. The CDR3 is made up of 15 amino acids.

About this clone itself: Other DNA sequences in this specimen translate into the identical CDR3. This sequence joins TRBV19 and TRBJ1-4; no definite D call. Germline values: CDR1 LNHDA, CDR2 SQIVND (reference sequence). V was trimmed by 0 bases and J by 7 bases, leaving 9 bases between them. The CDR3 length is 14 residues. The CDR3 DNA sequence: TGTGCCAGTAGTATAGATCTCGAAGGTGAAAAACTGTTTTTT. It specifies CASSIDLEGEKLFF.

This sequence joins TRBV6-5 and TRBJ1-2; possible D gene TRBD1, 6 bases. V shed 5 bases and J shed 7 bases, with 14 bases lying between them. Germline V lookup: CDR1 MNHEY, CDR2 SVGAGI. The CDR3 contains 13 residues. CDR3 sequence reads: CASSTHREGGYTF. CDR3 DNA sequence: TGTGCCAGCAGTACACACAGGGAAGGTGGCTACACCTTC.

The chain has TRBV7-3 and TRBJ2-2; possible D gene TRBD2, 6 bases. The CDR3 has 15 residues. Germline values: CDR1 SGHTA, CDR2 FQGTGA. The V end was cut by 6 bases, the J end by 0 bases, with 11 bases between. The CDR3 sequence is CASRLRTTNTGELFF. In DNA, the CDR3 is TGTGCCAGCAGGCTACGGACTACGAACACCGGGGAGCTGTTTTTT.

The chain combines TRBV2 with TRBJ1-2; 10 nucleotides match TRBD1. CDR1 and CDR2 (germline): SNHLY, FYNNEI. The CDR3 is 15 amino acids. J lost 5 bases, V lost 9 bases, and 12 bases had no gene match. CDR3 sequence reads: CASLDRGHLEYGYTF. In DNA form, the CDR3 reads TGTGCCAGTTTAGACAGGGGGCACCTTGAGTATGGCTACACCTTC.

The CDR3 DNA is TGTGCCAGCAGTTACTCGCCCGCATCTAATGAAAAACTGTTTTTT. Its translation is CASSYSPASNEKLFF. The genes are TRBV6-5 and TRBJ1-4; D is unresolved. The V end lost 0 bases, the J end lost 3 bases, and 8 bases lay between the germline ends. This CDR3 spans 15 amino acids. Germline lookup yields CDR1 MNHEY and CDR2 SVGAGI.

This clone was recorded once. This chain uses TRBV28 with TRBJ2-4; 10 bases are shared with TRBD2. CDR1 MDHEN and CDR2 SYDVKM come from the germline V gene. V gave up 6 bases and J gave up 6 bases; unmatched junction bases: 11. The CDR3 extends over 16 amino acids. CDR3 nucleotides: TGTGCCAGCAGCCCTCTAGCGGGGGAGGGGGCAAACATTCAGTACTTC. Translated, it gives CASSPLAGEGANIQYF. Full variable domain (outside the CDR3, taken from reference TRBV28 and TRBJ2-4): DVKVTQSSRYLVKRTGEKVFLECVQDMDHENMFWYRQDPGLGLRLIYFSYDVKMKEKGDIPEGYSVSREKKERFSLILESASTNQTSMYLCASSPLAGEGANIQYFGAGTRLSVL.

Note on this clone: Other DNA sequences in the same sample also yield this CDR3. This chain links TRBV28 with TRBJ2-3; weak D call: TRBD1 (6 bases). Germline values: CDR1 MDHEN, CDR2 SYDVKM. V was clipped by 6 bases and J by 4 bases, with 11 bases between them. The CDR3 loop spans 13 amino acids. In DNA, the CDR3 is TGTGCCAGCAGCTCAGGGACACCAGATACGCAGTATTTT. Residues: CASSSGTPDTQYF.

This clone was counted a single time. This rearrangement joins TRBV7-2 to TRBJ1-3; D unresolved. The CDR3 is made up of 16 amino acids. Germline V gene lookup returns CDR1 SGHTA and CDR2 FQGNSA. Between the trimmed V and J ends, which lost 1 base and 0 bases, there was a span of 10 bases. DNA for the CDR3: TGTGCCAGCAGCTTAGACATTGGATTCTCTGGAAACACCATATATTTT. It is translated as CASSLDIGFSGNTIYF.

V and J are TRBV19 and TRBJ2-1; the match to TRBD2 covers 9 bases. Trimming cost V 7 bases and J 0 bases; bases outside gene matches: 4. Germline V gene sequence: CDR1 LNHDA, CDR2 SQIVND (reference sequence). This CDR3 spans 15 amino acids. CDR3 in DNA: TGTGCCAGTACCCTAGCGGGAAGCTCCTACAATGAGCAGTTCTTC. It translates to CASTLAGSSYNEQFF.

This clone was observed a single time. This chain uses TRBV7-2 with TRBJ2-2, with D unresolved. The CDR3 consists of 14 residues. V lost 2 bases, J lost 8 bases, and 12 bases lay in between. Germline values: CDR1 SGHTA, CDR2 FQGNSA. CDR3 in amino acids: CASSLLLPTGELFF. The CDR3 DNA reads as TGTGCCAGCAGCTTACTCCTACCGACGGGGGAGCTGTTTTTT. The whole variable domain, remainder taken from reference TRBV7-2 and TRBJ2-2, is GAGVSQSPSNKVTEKGKDVELRCDPISGHTALYWYRQSLGQGLEFLIYFQGNSAPDKSGLPSDRFSAERTGGSVSTLTIQRTQQEDSAVYLCASSLLLPTGELFFGEGSRLTVL.

The V call is TRBV28, the J call TRBJ2-7; 10 bases map to TRBD1. V lost 6 bases, J lost 2 bases, and 4 bases stayed unmatched. Germline values: CDR1 MDHEN, CDR2 SYDVKM. The CDR3 has 14 amino acids. DNA for the CDR3: TGTGCCAGCAGAACGGGACAGGGGCCCTACGAGCAGTACTTC. Its protein is CASRTGQGPYEQYF.

J is TRBJ2-7 and V is TRBV19, with no clear D. The germline V gene encodes CDR1 LNHDA and CDR2 SQIVND (reference sequence). Trimming removed 3 bases from V and 3 bases from J, with 9 bases in between. The CDR3 extends over 13 amino acids. The CDR3 protein is CASSMRTYYEQYF. The CDR3 region has the DNA TGTGCCAGTAGTATGAGGACCTACTACGAGCAGTACTTC.

The rearrangement links TRBV5-1 to TRBJ2-2; D unresolved. CDR1 and CDR2 from the germline V gene are SGHRS and YFSETQ. V was cut by 2 bases and J by 1 base, with 12 bases left in between. CDR3 length equals 16 residues. The CDR3 sequence is CASSLGIQLNTGELFF. CDR3 DNA sequence: TGCGCCAGCAGCTTAGGGATACAATTGAACACCGGGGAGCTGTTTTTT.

The chain combines TRBV28 with TRBJ2-1; TRBD2 aligns across 13 bases. Trimming removed 3 bases from V and 9 bases from J; junction bases left unmatched: 17. Germline V lookup: CDR1 MDHEN, CDR2 SYDVKM. The CDR3 sequence is 19 residues long. The CDR3 loop is CASSLGTGVLAGGPVEQFF. For the CDR3, the DNA is TGTGCCAGCAGTTTGGGGACAGGGGTACTAGCGGGAGGGCCGGTTGAGCAGTTCTTC. The entire variable domain, with the rest obtained from reference TRBV28 and TRBJ2-1, is as follows: DVKVTQSSRYLVKRTGEKVFLECVQDMDHENMFWYRQDPGLGLRLIYFSYDVKMKEKGDIPEGYSVSREKKERFSLILESASTNQTSMYLCASSLGTGVLAGGPVEQFFGPGTRLTVL.

This chain joins TRBV15 and TRBJ1-2; D not resolved. V was trimmed by 3 bases and J by 2 bases, leaving 10 bases between them. CDR1 is LNHNV and CDR2 is YYDKDF in the germline V gene (reference sequence). This CDR3 is 14 amino acids long. The CDR3 loop reads CATSSPWVNYGYTF. The CDR3 DNA reads TGTGCCACCAGCAGTCCGTGGGTCAACTATGGCTACACCTTC.

The chain links TRBV10-3 to TRBJ1-5; 7 bases map to TRBD1. Per the germline V gene, CDR1 is ENHRY and CDR2 is SYGVKD. CDR3 length: 14 amino acids. The J segment lost 2 bases and the V segment lost 4 bases, leaving 2 bases of the junction unmatched. The CDR3 DNA sequence: TGTGCCATCAGTGGGGACAGTCGCAATCAGCCCCAGCATTTT. Its translation is CAISGDSRNQPQHF.

The chain combines TRBV19 with TRBJ2-7; 9 nucleotides agree with TRBD1. V was pared by 1 base and J by 6 bases, with 4 bases of the junction left unmatched. The CDR3 totals 14 residues. Germline V CDR1 and CDR2: LNHDA, SQIVND (reference sequence). The CDR3 sequence: CASSIAGTGLEQYF. DNA of the CDR3: TGTGCCAGTAGTATAGCTGGGACAGGGCTCGAGCAGTACTTC.

Here the CDR3 DNA reads TGTGCCAGCAGCGCGACCTTTAGCGGGAGTTACGAGCAGTACTTC. It codes for CASSATFSGSYEQYF. The chain employs TRBV9 and TRBJ2-7; TRBD2 aligns across 9 bases. The V and J ends lost 3 bases and 4 bases, in that order; junction bases with no gene match: 8. The CDR3 covers 15 residues. Looked up from germline, CDR1 is SGDLS and CDR2 is YYNGEE.

The V call is TRBV7-2, the J call TRBJ1-5; perhaps TRBD1 as D (6 bases). V was shortened by 2 bases and J by 7 bases, with 12 bases between the two germline ends. Germline CDR1 reads SGHTA; CDR2 reads FQGNSA. This CDR3 has 14 residues. In DNA, the CDR3 is TGTGCCAGCAGCTTATTAGGGGGATGGCAGCCCCAGCATTTT. Protein product: CASSLLGGWQPQHF.

The chain has TRBV30 and TRBJ1-1, with D perhaps matching TRBD1 (5 bases). V was clipped by 0 bases and J by 4 bases, with 15 bases between them. Germline V CDR1 and CDR2: GTSNPN, SVGIG (reference sequence). CDR3 length: 15 amino acids. Here the CDR3 DNA reads TGTGCCTGGAGTGTAGCCGTCCGGGGGGGCACTGAAGCTTTCTTT. It encodes CAWSVAVRGGTEAFF. Variable domain in full (rest from reference TRBV30 and TRBJ1-1): SQTIHQWPATLVQPVGSPLSLECTVEGTSNPNLYWYRQAAGRGLQLLFYSVGIGQISSEVPQNLSASRPQDRQFILSSKKLLLSDSGFYLCAWSVAVRGGTEAFFGQGTRLTVV.

The chain links TRBV7-9 to TRBJ1-4; 7 bases align to TRBD1. The germline CDR1 and CDR2 sequences are SEHNR and FQNEAQ (reference sequence). This CDR3 has 15 residues. V lost 4 bases and J lost 2; bases outside the gene matches: 4. CDR3 residues: CASSSGTDTNEKLFF. The CDR3, as DNA: TGTGCCAGCAGCTCGGGGACAGACACTAATGAAAAACTGTTTTTT.

The CDR3 sequence is CASSFRGVSSYEQYF. The CDR3 DNA follows: TGTGCCAGCAGCTTTAGGGGTGTGAGCTCCTACGAGCAGTACTTC. The chain is built from TRBV5-5 and TRBJ2-7, with D possibly matching TRBD1 (5 bases). This CDR3 comprises 15 residues. Per germline, CDR1 SGHKS and CDR2 YYEKEE (reference sequence). With 2 bases removed from V and 0 bases from J, the gap between germline ends came to 12 bases. The full variable domain, completed using reference TRBV5-5 and TRBJ2-7, is DAGVTQSPTHLIKTRGQQVTLRCSPISGHKSVSWYQQVLGQGPQFIFQYYEKEERGRGNFPDRFSARQFPNYSSELNVNALLLGDSALYLCASSFRGVSSYEQYFGPGTRLTVT.

The V call is TRBV7-7, the J call TRBJ2-1; D gene uncertain. The germline V gene has CDR1 SSHAT and CDR2 FNYEAQ (reference sequence). Trimming took 5 bases from V and 5 from J, leaving 10 bases between them. The CDR3 has 13 residues. In DNA, the CDR3 is TGTGCCAGCAGCGTAGGACCGAACAATGAGCAGTTCTTC. It encodes CASSVGPNNEQFF.